The rows below give T cell receptor beta chains drawn from one sample of a study of cytomegalovirus exposure and HLA in healthy donors. Libraries were prepared by immunoSEQ multiplex PCR; TCRdb keeps only in-frame clonotypes and omits some of them. The repertoire holds roughly 56,000 clones, with 81% as singletons. Sequenced sample: PBMCs. These TCRs come from a boy younger than 18 in good health and CMV-seropositive. Both conserved end residues are part of each CDR3. A D gene is named only where the DNA matches it firmly. The size field is filled for only some rows; it gives once, few, many or a size class.

.,TRBV11-2,TRBJ2-7,.,TGTGCCAGCAGCGCCCCACGACTAGGATTCTACGAGCAGTACTTC,CASSAPRLGFYEQYF
.,TRBV19,TRBJ1-2,TRBD1,TGTGCCAGTAGACGGGCAGGGGGCAAGACTCGCGATGGCTACACCTTC,CASRRAGGKTRDGYTF
.,TRBV6-1,TRBJ2-1,TRBD2,TGTGCCAGCAGTGAGGCGCGGGGGGGCCCCGAGAATGAGCAGTTCTTC,CASSEARGGPENEQFF
.,TRBV20-1,TRBJ2-1,.,TGCAGTGGGGGGGTGATAGATGAGCAGTTCTTC,CSGGVIDEQFF
once,TRBV29-1,TRBJ1-2,.,TGCAGCGCCGGACCAGGGGTTGATGGCTACACCTTC,CSAGPGVDGYTF
.,TRBV5-6,TRBJ2-7,TRBD1,TGTGCCAGCAGCTTAATCGCGGGACAGGACTACTTC,CASSLIAGQDYF
.,TRBV5-8,TRBJ1-4,.,TGTGCCAGCAGCTTGACACTTTCCTCGGGGAAACTGTTTTTT,CASSLTLSSGKLFF
.,TRBV27,TRBJ1-1,.,TGTGCCAGCAAACAAAACACTGAAGCTTTCTTT,CASKQNTEAFF
few,TRBV4-2,TRBJ2-3,.,TGTGCCAGCAGCCAAGAATTAGCCGGCACAGATACGCAGTATTTT,CASSQELAGTDTQYF
once,TRBV5-4,TRBJ2-1,.,TGTGCCAGCAGCTTGGTAGTGACTACTGGAAATGAGCAGTTCTTC,CASSLVVTTGNEQFF
.,TRBV4-1,TRBJ2-7,.,TGCGCCAGCAGCCAAGATTGGGGGGGCCTCTCCTACGAGCAGTACTTC,CASSQDWGGLSYEQYF
.,TRBV18,TRBJ1-1,.,TGTGCCAGCTCACCTTTGAAGGGAGGGGGCACTGAAGCTTTCTTT,CASSPLKGGGTEAFF
.,TRBV19,TRBJ2-3,TRBD1,TGTGCCAGTAGTACAGCCCCCCGGACAGGGGGCACCCTTGGAGATACGCAGTATTTT,CASSTAPRTGGTLGDTQYF
.,TRBV5-6,TRBJ2-3,TRBD1,TGTGCCAGCAGCTCGACAGGGGTCACGGATACGCAGTATTTT,CASSSTGVTDTQYF
.,TRBV9,TRBJ2-1,TRBD1,TGTGCCAGCAGCGTATCCCCAAGGACAGGGATGAATGAGCAGTTCTTC,CASSVSPRTGMNEQFF
.,TRBV6-6,TRBJ1-1,.,TGTGCCAGCCTGACTAGGGCTGACACTGAAGCTTTCTTT,CASLTRADTEAFF
few,TRBV5-5,TRBJ1-5,.,TGTGCCAGCAGCTTGGAAGGGGGGGGCAATCAGCCCCAGCATTTT,CASSLEGGGNQPQHF
.,TRBV7-8,TRBJ1-4,.,TGTGCCAGCAGCTTGCGGTCCGGAGCGGCTAATGAAAAACTGTTTTTT,CASSLRSGAANEKLFF
.,TRBV5-1,TRBJ2-2,.,TGCGCCAGCAAAACTTCAAGGGGGTTGAACACCGGGGAGCTGTTTTTT,CASKTSRGLNTGELFF
once,TRBV5-4,TRBJ1-5,.,TGTGCCAGCAGCCATAGTCAGCCCCAGCATTTT,CASSHSQPQHF
few,TRBV5-4,TRBJ2-7,TRBD2,TGTGCCAGCAGGTTTTGGGGGGGCTACGAGCAGTACTTC,CASRFWGGYEQYF
.,TRBV6-1,TRBJ2-1,TRBD2,TGTGCCAGCAGCGAGACTAGCGGGGGCGTAGGGAAGCAGTTCTTC,CASSETSGGVGKQFF
.,TRBV6-5,TRBJ1-1,.,TGTGCCAGCAGTTCCGACTCGAACACTGAAGCTTTCTTT,CASSSDSNTEAFF
.,TRBV2,TRBJ2-7,.,TGTGCCAGCAGTGATGTCTCAGGGTATCCTCCCTACGAGCAGTACTTC,CASSDVSGYPPYEQYF
.,TRBV6-1,TRBJ2-1,TRBD1,TGTGCCAGCACCTCGACAGGGAAGCAGTTCTTC,CASTSTGKQFF
.,TRBV7-9,TRBJ1-1,TRBD1,TGTGCCAGCAGCCCCTACAGGGGGGGCCGGTTCGCTGAAGCTTTCTTT,CASSPYRGGRFAEAFF
.,TRBV7-3,TRBJ2-5,TRBD1,TGTGCCAGCAGCCCCCGGACAGGCTTGGGGGAGACCCAGTACTTC,CASSPRTGLGETQYF
.,TRBV9,TRBJ2-7,TRBD1,TGTGCCAGCAGCGCCCGGGACAGTACCTACGAGCAGTACTTC,CASSARDSTYEQYF
.,TRBV6-1,TRBJ1-1,TRBD1,TGTGCCAGTTTAACCGGGACAGACACTGAAGCTTTCTTT,CASLTGTDTEAFF
.,TRBV25-1,TRBJ2-1,.,TGTGCCAGCAGTGAATTCCTCAATGAGCAGTTCTTC,CASSEFLNEQFF
.,TRBV19,TRBJ1-1,TRBD1,TGTGCCAGTAGGGGGGCGCCAGGGGGCATTGGCACTGAAGCTTTCTTT,CASRGAPGGIGTEAFF
few,TRBV5-1,TRBJ2-5,TRBD1,TGCGCCAGCAGCTCCGGACAGGCCCAAGAGACCCAGTACTTC,CASSSGQAQETQYF
.,TRBV9,TRBJ2-5,.,TGTGCCAGCAGCGTAGCCGTCAGGAACAGCCAAGAGACCCAGTACTTC,CASSVAVRNSQETQYF
once,TRBV5-1,TRBJ1-5,.,TGCGCCAGCAGCTCAGATAATAGCAATCAGCCCCAGCATTTT,CASSSDNSNQPQHF
.,TRBV2,TRBJ2-7,.,TGTGCCAGCAGTGAAGCCCAGGGCTACGAGCAGTACTTC,CASSEAQGYEQYF
.,TRBV6-5,TRBJ2-1,.,TGTGCCAGCAGTTACTCGGGCAGAAACAATGAGCAGTTCTTC,CASSYSGRNNEQFF
few,TRBV7-3,TRBJ1-1,.,TGTGCCAGCAGCTTTTCAGGAATCACTGAAGCTTTCTTT,CASSFSGITEAFF
.,TRBV5-4,TRBJ2-1,TRBD1,TGTGCCAGCAGCCTTCGGGACAGTTACAATGAGCAGTTCTTC,CASSLRDSYNEQFF
once,TRBV13,TRBJ2-7,TRBD1,TGTGCCAGCAGCTTGGGACAGGGGTACGAGCAGTACTTC,CASSLGQGYEQYF
.,TRBV19,TRBJ1-1,.,TGTGCCAGTAGTATCCTCGGGCGGGGCACTGAAGCTTTCTTT,CASSILGRGTEAFF
.,TRBV2,TRBJ2-3,.,TGTGCCAGCATGCTCCCTGATGGCCGCAGCACAGATACGCAGTATTTT,CASMLPDGRSTDTQYF
.,TRBV25-1,TRBJ2-5,TRBD1,TGTGCCAGCAGTGATTCCGGGACAGGGGTGATAGAGCAGTACTTC,CASSDSGTGVIEQYF
few,TRBV19,TRBJ2-2,.,TGTGCCAGTAGTATAGCTAGGATAACGAGAACCGGGGAGCTGTTTTTT,CASSIARITRTGELFF
.,TRBV5-5,TRBJ1-3,.,TGTGCCAGCAGCTTGGGGGTAGGAGGTGGAAACACCATATATTTT,CASSLGVGGGNTIYF
few,TRBV6-1,TRBJ1-1,.,TGTGCCAGCAGTGAAGTCGGGTTTTCCGACACTGAAGCTTTCTTT,CASSEVGFSDTEAFF
.,TRBV5-5,TRBJ2-5,.,TGTGCCAGCAGGTCCTCGGTCGGTCCCGCGGGGACCCAGTACTTC,CASRSSVGPAGTQYF
.,TRBV19,TRBJ1-2,.,TGTGCCAGTAGTATAGCAGCAGGGGCCCTATATGGCTACACCTTC,CASSIAAGALYGYTF
once,TRBV5-1,TRBJ2-2,TRBD1,TGCGCCAGCAGCGACCCAATCGGCAGTCAGGGGGCTGGCACCGGGGAGCTGTTTTTT,CASSDPIGSQGAGTGELFF
.,TRBV5-1,TRBJ2-1,TRBD2,TGCGCCAGCAGCCGCCGAGGACTAGCGGGGGGGAATGAGCAGTTCTTC,CASSRRGLAGGNEQFF